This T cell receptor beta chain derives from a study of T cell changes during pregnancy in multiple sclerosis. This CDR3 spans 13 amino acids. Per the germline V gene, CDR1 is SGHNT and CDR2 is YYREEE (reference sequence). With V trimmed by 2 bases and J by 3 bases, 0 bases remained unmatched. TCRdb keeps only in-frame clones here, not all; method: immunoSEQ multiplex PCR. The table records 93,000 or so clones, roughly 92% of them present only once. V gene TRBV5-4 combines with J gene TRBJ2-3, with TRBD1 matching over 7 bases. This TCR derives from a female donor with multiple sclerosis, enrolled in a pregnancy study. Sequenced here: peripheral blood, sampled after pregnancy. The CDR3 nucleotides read TGTGCCAGCAGCTTCAGGGGGACAGATACGCAGTATTTT. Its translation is CASSFRGTDTQYF. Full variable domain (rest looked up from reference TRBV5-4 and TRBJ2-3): ETGVTQSPTHLIKTRGQQVTLRCSSQSGHNTVSWYQQALGQGPQFIFQYYREEENGRGNFPPRFSGLQFPNYSSELNVNALELDDSALYLCASSFRGTDTQYFGPGTRLTVL.